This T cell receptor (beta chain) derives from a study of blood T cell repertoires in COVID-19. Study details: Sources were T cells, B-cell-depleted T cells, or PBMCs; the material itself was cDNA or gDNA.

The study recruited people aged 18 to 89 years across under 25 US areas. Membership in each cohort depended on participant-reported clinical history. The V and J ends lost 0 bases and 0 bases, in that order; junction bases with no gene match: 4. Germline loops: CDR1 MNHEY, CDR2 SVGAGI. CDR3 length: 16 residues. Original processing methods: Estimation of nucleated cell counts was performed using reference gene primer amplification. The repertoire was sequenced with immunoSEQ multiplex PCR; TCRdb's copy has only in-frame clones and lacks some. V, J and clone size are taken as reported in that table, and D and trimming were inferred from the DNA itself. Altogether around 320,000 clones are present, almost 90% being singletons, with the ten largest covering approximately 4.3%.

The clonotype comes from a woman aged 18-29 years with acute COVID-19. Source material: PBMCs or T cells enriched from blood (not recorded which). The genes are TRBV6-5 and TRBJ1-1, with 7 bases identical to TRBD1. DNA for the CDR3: TGTGCCAGCAGTTACTCCCGACAGGGCCTGAACACTGAAGCTTTCTTT. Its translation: CASSYSRQGLNTEAFF.